Following are 7 T cell receptor beta chains from one sample sequenced in a study of response to subunit inactivated influenza vaccine. One entry per CDR3 protein, called by TCRdb with MiXCR from the RT-PCR reads. This sample has about 540,000 distinct CDR3 sequences, with roughly 25% found just once. This same sample was also taken into another study, of T cells expressing NK-cell markers. That source adds: Generation of TCR beta cDNA was performed by 5'RACE template switching incorporating UMIs.

The source material was CD4+ T cells sorted from PBMCs, sampled about 12 days after vaccination. These receptors were taken from a man between 45 and 60 years old who received an inactivated influenza vaccine.

This clonotype has only a few counts. The rearrangement links TRBV10-3 to TRBJ2-1; D remains unclear. Trimming removed 4 bases at V and 9 bases at J, with 16 bases between. This CDR3 has 14 residues. CDR1 and CDR2 from the germline V gene are ENHRY and SYGVKD. CDR3 sequence (DNA): TGTGCCATCAGTGTGCCCGCCAGGTCGGGTGAGCAGTTCTTC. It codes for CAISVPARSGEQFF.

This clonotype was observed a few times. The chain has TRBV20-1 and TRBJ2-5, with D perhaps matching TRBD1 (5 bases). Germline V gene sequence: CDR1 DFQATT, CDR2 SNEGSKA (reference sequence). The CDR3 length is 13 residues. Trimming cost V 4 bases and J 1 base, with 10 bases left between them. CDR3 sequence (DNA): TGCAGTGCTATCTGGACATTCCAAGAGACCCAGTACTTC. It is translated as CSAIWTFQETQYF.

J is TRBJ1-4 and V is TRBV12-3 or TRBV12-4; no reliable D call. This CDR3 region has 13 residues. The V end lost 8 bases, the J end lost 7 bases, and 14 bases lay between the germline ends. The CDR3 nucleotides read TGTGCCAGCGGAGTGCAGAGCGGTGAAAAACTGTTTTTT. Protein: CASGVQSGEKLFF.

The chain employs TRBV12-5 and TRBJ2-7; D call uncertain. The germline V gene encodes CDR1 LGHNT and CDR2 FRNRAP. The V end was cut by 1 base, the J end by 4 bases, with 5 bases between. This CDR3 region has 12 residues. CDR3 DNA: TGTGCTAGTGGTTTGGGACTGTACGAGCAGTACTTC. Translated, it gives CASGLGLYEQYF.

This chain links TRBV7-2 with TRBJ1-1, with D unclear. The V gene's germline CDR1 is SGHTA and CDR2 FQGNSA. The CDR3 has 14 amino acids. The germline V and J ends were trimmed by 0 bases and 4 bases, with 9 bases remaining between them. The CDR3 nucleotides are TGTGCCAGCAGCTTAGCGAGGGCAGTCACTGAAGCTTTCTTT. This encodes CASSLARAVTEAFF.

The genes are TRBV2 and TRBJ2-7; 8 nucleotides line up with TRBD1. The CDR3 extends over 15 amino acids. Trimming took 3 bases from V and 2 from J; bases not matched to a gene: 6. The germline gives CDR1 SNHLY, CDR2 FYNNEI. The CDR3 DNA sequence: TGTGCCAGCAGTGAGTCTCCGGGACAGGCCTACGAGCAGTACTTC. Amino acid sequence: CASSESPGQAYEQYF.

The chain recombines TRBV24-1 with TRBJ2-2; D unresolved. Germline CDR1 KGHDR, CDR2 SFDVKD. V was trimmed by 4 bases and J by 4 bases, leaving 3 bases between them. This CDR3 comprises 12 residues. The CDR3 reads CATSDGTGELFF. The CDR3 nucleotides are TGTGCCACCAGTGACGGCACCGGGGAGCTGTTTTTT.